The 8 T cell receptor beta chains below all came from one sample that was sequenced in a study of T cells in Graves' hyperthyroidism and ophthalmopathy. Amplification of TCR beta CDR3 regions was performed using RNA transcripts as template. HTBI primers were used for first-round RT-PCR of the TCR CDR3. MiXCR was run by TCRdb on the multiplex PCR reads, yielding one entry per CDR3 protein. Of roughly 500,000 distinct CDR3 sequences listed, 46% are singletons. Sequenced input: peripheral blood or thyroid tissue (not recorded which). The receptors derive from an adult woman with Graves' disease, either hyperthyroidism or ophthalmopathy (not recorded which).

The rearrangement joins TRBV10-1 to TRBJ2-2; 8 positions agree with TRBD1. Germline V CDR1 and CDR2: WNHNN, SYGVQD (reference sequence). CDR3 length equals 15 residues. V lost 6 bases, J lost 0 bases, and 3 bases stayed unmatched. The chain's CDR3 is CASRTGAANTGELFF. DNA of the CDR3: TGCGCCAGCAGGACAGGGGCGGCGAACACCGGGGAGCTGTTTTTT.

This sequence joins TRBV20-1 and TRBJ2-6; no definite D call. The germline gives CDR1 DFQATT, CDR2 SNEGSKA (reference sequence). CDR3 length: 15 residues. Trimming removed 5 bases at V and 0 bases at J, with 11 bases between. Here the CDR3 reads CSAESAGSGANVLTF. The CDR3 DNA is TGCAGTGCTGAGTCGGCCGGCTCTGGGGCCAACGTCCTGACTTTC.

The CDR3 nucleotides are TGTGCCAGCAGCCCTTCGGCAGACAACTATGGCTACACCTTC. Its protein is CASSPSADNYGYTF. This chain links TRBV9 with TRBJ1-2; no reliable D call. With 4 bases removed from V and 2 bases from J, the gap between germline ends came to 12 bases. Germline assignment: CDR1 SGDLS and CDR2 YYNGEE. The CDR3 extends over 14 amino acids.

This clonotype was observed at least ten times. This chain joins TRBV11-2 and TRBJ1-4; TRBD1 matches at 7 bases. V dropped 5 bases and J dropped 10; count of bases not matched to a gene: 10. The CDR3 runs 14 residues. Looked up from germline, CDR1 is SGHAT and CDR2 is FQNNGV. Here the CDR3 reads CASSAQGTDGKLFF. CDR3 coding DNA: TGTGCCAGCAGCGCACAGGGGACCGACGGAAAACTGTTTTTT.

This clonotype was detected ten times or more. The chain uses TRBV7-6 and TRBJ2-5; D is uncertain. The CDR3 totals 16 residues. Germline-derived CDR1 and CDR2 are SGHVS and FNYEAQ. Trimming removed 5 bases from V and 5 bases from J, with 21 bases in between. The CDR3 coding sequence is TGTGCCAGCAGCCCGACCTGGATGCTGGGTTGGGAGACCCAGTACTTC. It yields the protein CASSPTWMLGWETQYF.

This clonotype has ten or more counts. The V call is TRBV11-2, the J call TRBJ2-7; tentatively, D is TRBD2 (6 bases). Trimming took 8 bases from V and 5 from J, leaving 22 bases between them. Germline loops: CDR1 SGHAT, CDR2 FQNNGV. The CDR3 is 15 amino acids. The DNA of the CDR3 is TGTGCCAGCGCCACATCGCCAGGAGGGGAAAACGAGCAGTACTTC. Encoded protein: CASATSPGGENEQYF.

This chain connects TRBV10-3 to TRBJ1-1; 7 nucleotides align to TRBD1. The V gene end was trimmed by 4 bases and the J gene end by 6 bases; junction bases not matched to a gene: 5. There are 13 residues in the CDR3. Germline loops: CDR1 ENHRY, CDR2 SYGVKD. CDR3 sequence: CAISVGQDSEAFF. The CDR3 DNA follows: TGTGCCATCAGTGTAGGACAGGACTCTGAAGCTTTCTTT.

This clonotype was counted only a few times. This sequence joins TRBV2 and TRBJ1-1, with D hard to call. Trimming cost V 4 bases and J 7 bases, with 4 bases left between them. CDR1 and CDR2 (germline): SNHLY, FYNNEI. The CDR3 totals 10 residues. CDR3 amino acids: CASSGVEAFF. CDR3 coding DNA: TGTGCCAGCAGTGGAGTTGAAGCTTTCTTT.